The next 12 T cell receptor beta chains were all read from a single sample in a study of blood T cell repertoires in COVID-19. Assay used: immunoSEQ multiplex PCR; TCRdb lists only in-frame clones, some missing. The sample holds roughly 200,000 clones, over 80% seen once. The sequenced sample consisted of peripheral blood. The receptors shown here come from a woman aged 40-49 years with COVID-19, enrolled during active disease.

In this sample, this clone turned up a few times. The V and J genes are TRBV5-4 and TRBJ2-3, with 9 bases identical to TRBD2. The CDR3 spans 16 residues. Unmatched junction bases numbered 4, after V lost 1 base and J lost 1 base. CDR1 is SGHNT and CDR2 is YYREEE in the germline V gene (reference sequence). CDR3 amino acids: CASSLPSGEGTDTQYF. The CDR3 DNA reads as TGTGCCAGCAGCTTGCCTAGCGGGGAGGGCACAGATACGCAGTATTTT.

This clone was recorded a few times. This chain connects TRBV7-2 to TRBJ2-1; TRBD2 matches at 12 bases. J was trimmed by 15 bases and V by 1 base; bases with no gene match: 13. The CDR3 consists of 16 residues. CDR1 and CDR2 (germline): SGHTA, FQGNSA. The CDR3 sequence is CASSLGPTSGGHSAFF. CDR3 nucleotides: TGTGCCAGCAGCTTAGGACCGACTAGCGGGGGACACTCTGCGTTCTTC.

The CDR3 region is CASSPGQGAYNEQFF. CDR3 in DNA: TGTGCCAGCTCACCTGGACAGGGTGCGTACAATGAGCAGTTCTTC. The chain couples TRBV18 to TRBJ2-1; 8 nucleotides match TRBD1. V shed 3 bases and J 4 bases; nucleotides not matched to a gene: 5. This CDR3 region has 15 residues. CDR1 KGHSH and CDR2 LQKENI come from the germline V gene.

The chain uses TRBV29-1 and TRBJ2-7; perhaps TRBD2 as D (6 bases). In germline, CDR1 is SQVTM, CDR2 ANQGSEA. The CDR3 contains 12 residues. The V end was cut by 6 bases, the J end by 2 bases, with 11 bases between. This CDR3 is CSVAGSTYEQYF. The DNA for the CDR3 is TGCAGCGTGGCCGGGAGCACCTACGAGCAGTACTTC.

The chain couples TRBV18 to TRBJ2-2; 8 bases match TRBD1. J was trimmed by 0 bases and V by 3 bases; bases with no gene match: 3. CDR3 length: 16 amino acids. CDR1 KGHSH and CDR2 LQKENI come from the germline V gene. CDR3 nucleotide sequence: TGTGCCAGCTCACCCGGGACAGGACCGAACACCGGGGAGCTGTTTTTT. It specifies CASSPGTGPNTGELFF.

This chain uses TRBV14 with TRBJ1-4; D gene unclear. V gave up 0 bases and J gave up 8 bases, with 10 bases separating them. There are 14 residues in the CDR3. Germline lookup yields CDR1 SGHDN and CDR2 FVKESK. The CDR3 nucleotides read TGTGCCAGCAGCCAAGACAGAAGTCACGAAAAACTGTTTTTT. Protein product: CASSQDRSHEKLFF.

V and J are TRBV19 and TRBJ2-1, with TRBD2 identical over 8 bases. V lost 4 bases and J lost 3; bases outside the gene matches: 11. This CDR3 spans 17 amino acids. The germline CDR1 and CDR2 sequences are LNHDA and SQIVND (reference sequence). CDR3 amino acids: CASSKREKFNGYNEQFF. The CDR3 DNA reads TGTGCCAGTAGTAAGCGGGAGAAGTTTAATGGCTACAATGAGCAGTTCTTC. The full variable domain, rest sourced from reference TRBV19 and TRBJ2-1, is DGGITQSPKYLFRKEGQNVTLSCEQNLNHDAMYWYRQDPGQGLRLIYYSQIVNDFQKGDIAEGYSVSREKKESFPLTVTSAQKNPTAFYLCASSKREKFNGYNEQFFGPGTRLTVL.

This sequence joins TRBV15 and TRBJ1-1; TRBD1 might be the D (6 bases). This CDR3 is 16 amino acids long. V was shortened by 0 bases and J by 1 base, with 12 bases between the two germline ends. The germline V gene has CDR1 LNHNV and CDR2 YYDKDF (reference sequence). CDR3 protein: CATSRERQAPNTEAFF. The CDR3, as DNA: TGTGCCACCAGCAGAGAGCGACAGGCCCCGAACACTGAAGCTTTCTTT.

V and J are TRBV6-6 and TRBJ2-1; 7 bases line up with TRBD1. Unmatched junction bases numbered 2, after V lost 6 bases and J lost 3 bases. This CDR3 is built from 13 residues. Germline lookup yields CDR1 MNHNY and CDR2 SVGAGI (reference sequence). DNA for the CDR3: TGTGCCAGCAGCGGGGACAGCTACAATGAGCAGTTCTTC. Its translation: CASSGDSYNEQFF.

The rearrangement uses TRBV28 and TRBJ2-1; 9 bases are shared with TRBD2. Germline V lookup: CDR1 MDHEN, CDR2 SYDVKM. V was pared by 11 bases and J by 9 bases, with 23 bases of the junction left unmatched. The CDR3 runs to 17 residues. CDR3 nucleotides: TGTGCCTCTACGGAAGGGCGGAATCGCGGGAGGGCTGCTGAGCAGTTCTTC. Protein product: CASTEGRNRGRAAEQFF.

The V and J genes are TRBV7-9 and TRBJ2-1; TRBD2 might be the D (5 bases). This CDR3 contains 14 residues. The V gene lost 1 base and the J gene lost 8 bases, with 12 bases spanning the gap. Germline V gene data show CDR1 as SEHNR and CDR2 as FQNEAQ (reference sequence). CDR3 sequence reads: CASSLDGMAYEQFF. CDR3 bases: TGTGCCAGCAGCTTAGACGGGATGGCGTATGAGCAGTTCTTC.

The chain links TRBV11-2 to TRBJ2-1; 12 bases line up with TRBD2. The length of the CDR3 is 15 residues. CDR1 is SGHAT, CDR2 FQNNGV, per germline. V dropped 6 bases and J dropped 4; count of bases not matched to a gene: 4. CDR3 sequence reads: CASSLGLAGYNEQFF. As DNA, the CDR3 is TGTGCCAGCAGTTTGGGACTAGCGGGTTACAATGAGCAGTTCTTC.